A single count supports the clone carrying this T cell receptor (beta chain). Looked up from germline, CDR1 is SEHNR and CDR2 is FQNEAQ (reference sequence). V gave up 5 bases and J gave up 3 bases; unmatched junction bases: 13. The CDR3 is made up of 17 amino acids. Assay used: immunoSEQ multiplex PCR; TCRdb lists only in-frame clones, some missing. Of some 40,000 clones listed, 94% are singletons. This entry is derived from a study of human thymus T cells. The chain carries TRBV7-9 and TRBJ1-2; 9 nucleotides agree with TRBD1. This sequence was found in a boy in the first two years of life with a congenital heart defect but otherwise immunologically healthy. The sequencing input was blood. The CDR3 sequence: CASSRGRDRAADYGYTF. DNA of the CDR3: TGTGCCAGCAGCCGCGGGAGGGACAGGGCGGCTGACTATGGCTACACCTTC.